These 6 T cell receptor beta chains originate from one sample sequenced in a study of STAT3 mutations in large granular lymphocyte leukemia. Study-wide results and caveats: At least one immunodominant TCR beta clonotype appeared in every T-cell large granular lymphocyte leukemia patient.

This table comes from immunoSEQ multiplex PCR, and its TCRdb copy is limited to in-frame clones, with some not included. Of tens of thousands of clones listed, 80% to 85% were seen once; the top ten hold approximately 0.43%. Their recognized antigens are unknown. Sequenced material: PBMCs. Source of these receptors: a human donor with T large granular lymphocyte leukemia. Some clones in this sample may be carry-over from other donors' samples.

This chain uses TRBV5-4 with TRBJ2-1; tentatively, D is TRBD2 (5 bases). This CDR3 has 15 amino acids. The V gene's germline CDR1 is SGHNT and CDR2 YYREEE (reference sequence). Trimming removed 4 bases from V and 1 base from J, with 12 bases in between. CDR3 nucleotide sequence: TGTGCCAGCAGCCCCGGACTGGGTTCCTACAATGAGCAGTTCTTC. This translates into CASSPGLGSYNEQFF.

The chain links TRBV23-1 to TRBJ1-2, with 9 bases lining up with TRBD1. TRBV23-1 is noted as an ORF with a role that remains uncertain. V was pared by 3 bases and J by 10 bases, with 6 bases of the junction left unmatched. The CDR3 is made up of 13 amino acids. The CDR3 here is CASSHLDRGLYTF. The CDR3 nucleotides are TGCGCCAGCAGTCATTTGGACAGGGGCCTCTACACCTTC.

Here the CDR3 DNA reads TGTGCCAGCAGTTCCCGACAGGGTTCTAATGAAAAACTGTTTTTT. Translating gives CASSSRQGSNEKLFF. The V call is TRBV6-6, the J call TRBJ1-4; 7 bases match TRBD1. The trim removed 4 bases at V and 3 bases at J, leaving 5 bases unmatched. CDR3 length equals 15 residues. From germline, CDR1 is MNHNY and CDR2 SVGAGI (reference sequence).

In DNA, the CDR3 is TGTGCCAGCAGCCAAGAAGGAAGGCCCCAGCATTTT. As protein: CASSQEGRPQHF. The chain links TRBV4-2 to TRBJ1-5; unclear D gene. Germline lookup yields CDR1 LGHNA and CDR2 YNFKEQ. The length of the CDR3 is 12 residues. V dropped 0 bases and J dropped 9 bases, with 6 bases sitting between them.

This chain uses TRBV10-3 with TRBJ2-5; D unresolved. From germline, CDR1 is ENHRY and CDR2 SYGVKD. V was pared by 0 bases and J by 5 bases, with 4 bases between. The CDR3 is 12 amino acids. The CDR3 sequence is CAISESRETQYF. In DNA form, the CDR3 reads TGTGCCATCAGTGAGTCGAGGGAGACCCAGTACTTC.

The chain uses TRBV11-2 and TRBJ1-3; D is undetermined. The ends were cut back, 2 bases at V and 0 bases at J, with 8 bases in the middle. There are 15 residues in the CDR3. From germline, CDR1 is SGHAT and CDR2 FQNNGV. The DNA of the CDR3 is TGTGCCAGCAGCTTAAGGAGTACCTCTGGAAACACCATATATTTT. Translating gives CASSLRSTSGNTIYF.